The 31 T cell receptor beta chains in this list originate from one sample, sequenced in a study of Ad26.COV2.S vaccination and SARS-CoV-2 variants. TCRdb keeps only in-frame clones here, not all; method: immunoSEQ multiplex PCR. The sample has about 460,000 clones, 80% to 90% seen once; the top ten hold about 1.5%. Regarding treatment: 15 to 20 received Ad26.COV2.S at low or high dose, single or two shots; roughly five received placebo; per-sample allocation not given. It was on day 63 after the first vaccine or placebo injection that samples were taken. Sequenced material: peripheral blood, taken in a trial of Ad26.COV2.S vaccine versus placebo. The source of these receptors is a person between 18 and 60 years old who received the Ad26.COV2.S COVID-19 vaccine or a placebo.

The chain is built from TRBV28 and TRBJ2-1, with D hard to call. Germline V gene sequence: CDR1 MDHEN, CDR2 SYDVKM. V lost 8 bases and J 0 bases, leaving 11 bases between the germline ends. This CDR3 region has 14 residues. CDR3 loop: CASQRRSSYNEQFF. Written as DNA, the CDR3 is TGTGCCAGCCAAAGGCGTAGCTCCTACAATGAGCAGTTCTTC.

The rearrangement uses TRBV19 and TRBJ2-7; 10 bases match TRBD1. With V trimmed by 6 bases and J by 2 bases, 4 bases remained unmatched. CDR3 size: 14 residues. Germline V gene data show CDR1 as LNHDA and CDR2 as SQIVND (reference sequence). CDR3 sequence reads: CASRPGTGAYEQYF. CDR3 nucleotide sequence: TGTGCCAGTAGACCCGGGACAGGGGCCTACGAGCAGTACTTC.

The V gene is TRBV25-1, the J gene TRBJ1-4, with D possibly being TRBD1 (6 bases). The CDR3 loop spans 14 amino acids. Deletions cut 8 bases from V and 8 bases from J, with 18 bases between. In germline, CDR1 is MGHDK, CDR2 SYGVNS. CDR3 region: CASGGGTGLEKLFF. The CDR3 DNA sequence: TGTGCCAGCGGTGGGGGCACAGGGCTAGAAAAACTGTTTTTT.

The chain couples TRBV30 to TRBJ2-3; the D is unclear. CDR3 length: 15 residues. Trimming took off 0 bases at V and 2 bases at J, with 12 bases between the two ends. Germline V gene sequence: CDR1 GTSNPN, CDR2 SVGIG (reference sequence). The CDR3 is CAWSVIRPDTDTQYF. The CDR3 DNA follows: TGTGCCTGGAGTGTCATCCGACCCGACACAGATACGCAGTATTTT.

The chain combines TRBV5-1 with TRBJ2-3; D could derive from TRBD1 or TRBD2 (5 bases each). The germline V gene has CDR1 SGHRS and CDR2 YFSETQ. The CDR3 is made up of 12 amino acids. V was shortened by 0 bases and J by 10 bases, with 9 bases between the two germline ends. For the CDR3, the DNA is TGCGCCAGCAGCTTGGGGCAGGGAGCGCAGTATTTT. This translates into CASSLGQGAQYF.

This sequence joins TRBV18 and TRBJ1-5; 12 positions match TRBD1. The germline gives CDR1 KGHSH, CDR2 LQKENI. Trimming cost V 4 bases and J 0 bases; bases outside gene matches: 13. The CDR3 length is 20 residues. The CDR3 sequence is CASSLGAGTGGAVSNQPQHF. The DNA for the CDR3 is TGTGCCAGCTCACTGGGAGCCGGGACAGGGGGCGCGGTTAGCAATCAGCCCCAGCATTTT.

V usage is TRBV5-5 and J usage is TRBJ1-2, with D uncertain. The CDR3 contains 12 residues. Germline V lookup: CDR1 SGHKS, CDR2 YYEKEE (reference sequence). Between the trimmed V and J ends, which lost 4 bases and 8 bases, there was a span of 12 bases. The CDR3 nucleotides read TGTGCCAGCAGCCACAACGGGTACGGCTACACCTTC. Its translation is CASSHNGYGYTF.

The V and J genes are TRBV5-1 and TRBJ1-1; possibly TRBD1 for D (5 bases). The germline V and J ends were trimmed by 6 bases and 12 bases, with 15 bases remaining between them. Germline CDR1 is SGHRS and CDR2 is YFSETQ. The CDR3 spans 11 residues. The CDR3 is CASKDGAEPFF. The CDR3 DNA is TGCGCCAGCAAAGATGGGGCAGAGCCTTTCTTT.

CDR3 DNA sequence: TGTGCCATCAGACCGGGACAGGGAGTTGGCAACCAAGAGACCCAGTACTTC. Its protein product is CAIRPGQGVGNQETQYF. This chain connects TRBV10-3 to TRBJ2-5; 9 positions match TRBD1. Germline-derived CDR1 and CDR2 are ENHRY and SYGVKD. The V and J ends lost 6 bases and 0 bases, in that order; junction bases with no gene match: 11. The CDR3 length is 17 residues.

The chain employs TRBV30 and TRBJ1-1; tentative D call: TRBD1 (5 bases). CDR1 and CDR2 (germline): GTSNPN, SVGIG (reference sequence). CDR3 length: 12 amino acids. The V and J ends lost 1 base and 10 bases respectively, with 13 bases between them. This chain's CDR3 is CAWSAGTQRAFF. CDR3 DNA: TGTGCCTGGAGTGCCGGGACGCAAAGAGCTTTCTTT.

This clone is a singleton in its sample. J is TRBJ2-1 and V is TRBV18; weak D call: TRBD1 (5 bases). V gave up 0 bases and J gave up 4 bases, with 16 bases separating them. The germline V gene has CDR1 KGHSH and CDR2 LQKENI. The CDR3 is 17 residues long. This CDR3 is CASSPPHGWGAYNEQFF. CDR3 nucleotides: TGTGCCAGCTCACCACCCCACGGATGGGGCGCATACAATGAGCAGTTCTTC.

CDR3 protein: CASSLGQGDEQFF. For the CDR3, the DNA is TGTGCCAGCAGCTTAGGGCAGGGGGACGAGCAGTTCTTC. The gene calls are TRBV7-2 and TRBJ2-1; 7 bases line up with TRBD1. The CDR3 has 13 residues. CDR1 and CDR2 (germline): SGHTA, FQGNSA. J gave up 10 bases and V 1 base, and 4 bases lay outside the gene matches.

The rearrangement links TRBV30 to TRBJ1-6; TRBD1 aligns across 7 bases. CDR1 and CDR2 from the germline V gene are GTSNPN and SVGIG (reference sequence). The trim removed 2 bases at V and 10 bases at J, leaving 8 bases unmatched. CDR3 length: 14 amino acids. In DNA form, the CDR3 reads TGTGCCTGGAGTCCACAGACAGGGATGTCACCCCTCCACTTT. It is translated as CAWSPQTGMSPLHF. The full variable domain, rest sourced from reference TRBV30 and TRBJ1-6, is SQTIHQWPATLVQPVGSPLSLECTVEGTSNPNLYWYRQAAGRGLQLLFYSVGIGQISSEVPQNLSASRPQDRQFILSSKKLLLSDSGFYLCAWSPQTGMSPLHFGNGTRLTVT.

The gene calls are TRBV9 and TRBJ1-1, with 8 bases identical to TRBD1. From germline, CDR1 is SGDLS and CDR2 YYNGEE. This CDR3 contains 14 residues. V lost 0 bases to trimming and J lost 6 bases; unmatched junction nucleotides: 4. CDR3 sequence: CASSVGTGRPEAFF. CDR3 in DNA: TGTGCCAGCAGCGTAGGGACAGGGAGGCCTGAAGCTTTCTTT.

The chain has TRBV14 and TRBJ2-7; TRBD2 matches at 7 bases. The germline gives CDR1 SGHDN, CDR2 FVKESK. The trim removed 10 bases at V and 0 bases at J, leaving 15 bases unmatched. CDR3 length: 16 residues. This chain's CDR3 is CATTLAACDSSYEQYF. DNA for the CDR3: TGTGCCACCACCCTAGCGGCATGCGACAGCTCCTACGAGCAGTACTTC.

The J gene is TRBJ1-1, the V gene TRBV18; D is uncertain. The CDR3 runs to 13 residues. Looked up from germline, CDR1 is KGHSH and CDR2 is LQKENI. V was shortened by 3 bases and J by 5 bases, with 10 bases between the two germline ends. CDR3 in amino acids: CASSPTEGTEAFF. CDR3 nucleotide sequence: TGTGCCAGCTCACCCACCGAGGGAACTGAAGCTTTCTTT.

This clone occurred a few times. This sequence joins TRBV7-8 and TRBJ1-5; D is uncertain. The V and J ends lost 1 base and 6 bases respectively, with 16 bases between them. This CDR3 comprises 16 residues. Looked up from germline, CDR1 is SGHVS and CDR2 is FQNEAQ. The CDR3 nucleotides are TGTGCCAGCAGCTTAGTTGGGTTCACTGTCGCTCAGCCCCAGCATTTT. Translated, it gives CASSLVGFTVAQPQHF.

V usage is TRBV6-5 and J usage is TRBJ1-6; TRBD1 is a possible D gene (5 bases). The CDR3 runs to 14 residues. Trimming pared 2 bases from V and 8 bases from J, leaving 10 bases between. Germline CDR1 is MNHEY and CDR2 is SVGAGI. As DNA, the CDR3 is TGTGCCAGCAGTTACGGGGCCCCGGATTCACCCCTCCACTTT. This gives the protein CASSYGAPDSPLHF.

This chain connects TRBV5-1 to TRBJ1-1; a weak D match, TRBD1 (6 bases). Per germline, CDR1 SGHRS and CDR2 YFSETQ. Trimming left V 2 bases short and J 2 bases short, with 10 bases between. The CDR3 runs 14 residues. The CDR3 coding sequence is TGCGCCAGCAGCTTTCGGACAGCCAACACTGAAGCTTTCTTT. Protein: CASSFRTANTEAFF.

The chain links TRBV27 to TRBJ1-2, with 9 bases identical to TRBD1. Losses at the gene ends were 0 bases for V and 8 bases for J; bases not matched to a gene: 4. The CDR3 consists of 14 residues. Germline V gene sequence: CDR1 MNHEY, CDR2 SMNVEV (reference sequence). The CDR3 DNA follows: TGTGCCAGCAGTTTATCGGTGACAGGGGGAGGCTACACCTTC. Protein product: CASSLSVTGGGYTF.

This clone was counted once. The chain carries TRBV3-1 (or the pseudogene TRBV3-2) and TRBJ1-4; TRBD1 agrees at 8 bases. V lost 4 bases, J lost 7 bases, and 14 bases stayed unmatched. Germline loops: CDR1 LGHDT, CDR2 YNNKEL (reference sequence). The CDR3 extends over 17 amino acids. CDR3 loop: CASSRDRRQSGGEKLFF. CDR3 coding DNA: TGTGCCAGCAGCCGGGACAGGAGACAATCGGGTGGTGAAAAACTGTTTTTT.

The chain is built from TRBV20-1 and TRBJ1-6, with D maybe TRBD1 (6 bases). V gave up 3 bases and J gave up 10 bases, with 16 bases separating them. Germline CDR1 and CDR2: DFQATT and SNEGSKA (reference sequence). The CDR3 extends over 14 amino acids. The chain's CDR3 is CSASDRRAGSPLHF. The CDR3 DNA follows: TGCAGTGCTAGTGACAGGAGGGCTGGGTCACCCCTCCACTTT.

The genes are TRBV7-8 and TRBJ1-5; tentative D call: TRBD1 (5 bases). The CDR3 has 12 residues. Germline CDR1 is SGHVS and CDR2 is FQNEAQ. V was trimmed by 5 bases and J by 11 bases, leaving 13 bases between them. CDR3 bases: TGTGCCAGCAGCCCAAGACGGGGGGCCCAGCATTTT. It is translated as CASSPRRGAQHF.

The chain combines TRBV25-1 with TRBJ1-2; D not certain. V gave up 2 bases and J gave up 3 bases, with 7 bases separating them. Germline V gene lookup returns CDR1 MGHDK and CDR2 SYGVNS. The CDR3 runs 13 residues. The CDR3 nucleotides are TGTGCCAGCAGTGAACAGCGTGACTATGGCTACACCTTC. The encoded protein is CASSEQRDYGYTF.

The chain uses TRBV7-9 and TRBJ2-3, with D tentatively TRBD1 or TRBD2 (6 bases each). Looked up from germline, CDR1 is SEHNR and CDR2 is FQNEAQ (reference sequence). V shed 11 bases and J shed 2 bases, with 14 bases lying between them. This CDR3 spans 13 amino acids. This CDR3 is CAAGWGATDTQYF. The DNA of the CDR3 is TGTGCCGCCGGATGGGGGGCCACAGATACGCAGTATTTT.

With regard to this clone: Other DNA sequences within the sample encode an identical CDR3. The rearrangement uses TRBV3-1 (or the pseudogene TRBV3-2) and TRBJ1-1; D gene uncertain. This CDR3 contains 14 residues. The germline CDR1 and CDR2 sequences are LGHDT and YNNKEL (reference sequence). V lost 3 bases and J 0 bases, leaving 8 bases between the germline ends. The CDR3 sequence: CASSQRQLNTEAFF. The DNA for the CDR3 is TGTGCCAGCAGCCAGAGGCAGCTGAACACTGAAGCTTTCTTT.

The rearrangement joins TRBV11-2 to TRBJ1-2; D is ambiguous. The CDR3 has 15 residues. Trimming removed 4 bases at V and 8 bases at J, with 20 bases between. Germline CDR1 and CDR2: SGHAT and FQNNGV. The CDR3 protein is CASSSRLSSFEGYTF. The CDR3 bases are TGTGCCAGCAGCTCAAGATTAAGCTCCTTCGAAGGCTACACCTTC.

The chain combines TRBV25-1 with TRBJ1-2; 8 nucleotides match TRBD1. The length of the CDR3 is 15 residues. Germline values: CDR1 MGHDK, CDR2 SYGVNS. V shed 3 bases and J 7 bases; nucleotides not matched to a gene: 10. The CDR3 DNA sequence: TGTGCCAGCAGTGACCCACGGACAGGGAGGAGTGGCTACACCTTC. Its protein product is CASSDPRTGRSGYTF.

The chain links TRBV6-2 or TRBV6-3 to TRBJ1-2, with 8 bases that match TRBD1. Germline V gene data show CDR1 as MNHEY and CDR2 as SVGEGT. This CDR3 contains 14 residues. J was trimmed by 4 bases and V by 5 bases; bases with no gene match: 6. CDR3 sequence (DNA): TGTGCCAGCAGTCGCACAGGGGGACCCTATGGCTACACCTTC. It encodes CASSRTGGPYGYTF.

The chain combines TRBV4-1 with TRBJ1-1; tentatively, D is TRBD1 (6 bases). Germline V lookup: CDR1 MGHRA, CDR2 YSYEKL. This CDR3 is 15 amino acids long. The germline V and J ends were trimmed by 0 bases and 5 bases, with 13 bases remaining between them. As DNA, the CDR3 is TGCGCCAGCAGCCAAGATCTAGGGGGGCTTACTGAAGCTTTCTTT. As protein: CASSQDLGGLTEAFF.

This rearrangement joins TRBV29-1 to TRBJ1-1; 7 bases match TRBD1. V was pared by 7 bases and J by 1 base, with 9 bases of the junction left unmatched. Germline CDR1 reads SQVTM; CDR2 reads ANQGSEA. The CDR3 contains 14 residues. CDR3 in DNA: TGCAGCGCACCAAAAGGGGGCCCGAACACTGAAGCTTTCTTT. It yields the protein CSAPKGGPNTEAFF.